These T cell receptor beta chains were read from a single sample in a study of PD-1 blockade in classical Hodgkin lymphoma. The method was immunoSEQ multiplex PCR; TCRdb's version includes in-frame clones alone and lacks a portion of them. In the table there are roughly 50,000 clones, about 89% of which are singletons. The input for sequencing was peripheral blood mononuclear cells (PBMCs), taken before the fourth cycle of nivolumab. The receptor source for this set is a human donor with classical Hodgkin lymphoma. The CDR3 runs from the conserved cysteine through the conserved F or W. Fields, in order: D gene, V gene, J gene, clone size, CDR3 DNA, CDR3 protein. D genes are given only for firm matches. Size is stated for part of the rows, as once, few or many counts, or as a class when the clone is expanded.

TRBD1	TRBV27	TRBJ2-5	few	TGTGCCAGCAGTTCTCGACAGGGATCTCAGGAGACCCAGTACTTC	CASSSRQGSQETQYF
TRBD2	TRBV5-1	TRBJ2-7	NA	TGCGCCAGCAGCCCACGCGGGGGGTCCACCTACGAGCAGTACTTC	CASSPRGGSTYEQYF
TRBD1	TRBV10-3	TRBJ2-5	NA	TGTGCCATCAGCTCCGGGACAGGGTCCCAAGAGACCCAGTACTTC	CAISSGTGSQETQYF
NA	TRBV5-1	TRBJ2-1	NA	TGCGCCAGCAGCTTGAGGGGGGCCGATGAGCAGTTCTTC	CASSLRGADEQFF
NA	TRBV6-5	TRBJ1-3	NA	TGTGCCAGCAGTTACTCGTTCGCTGGGGCCCGAAACACCATATATTTT	CASSYSFAGARNTIYF
NA	TRBV14	TRBJ2-5	NA	TGTGCCAGCAGCCAAGATTCCCTGGTGGGAGCGTACCAAGAGACCCAGTACTTC	CASSQDSLVGAYQETQYF
TRBD2	TRBV7-3	TRBJ2-1	NA	TGTGCCAGCAGCTTAACGCGGGGGGGCCTGGAGAATGAGCAGTTCTTC	CASSLTRGGLENEQFF
TRBD2	TRBV4-1	TRBJ2-1	NA	TGCGCCAGCAGCCAAGAATTAGCGGGAGGGAATAATGAGCAGTTCTTC	CASSQELAGGNNEQFF
NA	TRBV7-2	TRBJ2-1	NA	TGTGCCAGCAGCCCCCCCAGGGCCTCCTACAATGAGCAGTTCTTC	CASSPPRASYNEQFF
TRBD1	TRBV5-1	TRBJ1-1	NA	TGCGCCAGCAGCATAACAGGGGTGGCCACTGAAGCTTTCTTT	CASSITGVATEAFF
NA	TRBV7-9	TRBJ2-3	NA	TGTGCCAGCAGGGTTGGAAGCGGACTCACAGATACGCAGTATTTT	CASRVGSGLTDTQYF
NA	TRBV5-1	TRBJ2-7	NA	TGCGCCAGCAGCTCCTCAAATAGCAAGGGGGTCGACGAGCAGTACTTC	CASSSSNSKGVDEQYF
NA	TRBV29-1	TRBJ2-7	NA	TGCAGCGTTGCGCGGCCCGGGTCATCCTACGAGCAGTACTTC	CSVARPGSSYEQYF
NA	TRBV7-9	TRBJ2-1	NA	TGTGCCACCAGGCGGTCGACCTACAATGAGCAGTTCTTC	CATRRSTYNEQFF
NA	TRBV11-2	TRBJ2-5	NA	TGTGCCAGCAGCTTAGATTGGACGGAGACCCAGTACTTC	CASSLDWTETQYF
NA	TRBV27	TRBJ2-7	NA	TGTGCCAGCAGTGAATCCTACGAGCAGTACTTC	CASSESYEQYF
NA	TRBV5-1	TRBJ2-5	NA	TGCGCCAGCAGCCGGGACGAAGGGACCCAGTACTTC	CASSRDEGTQYF
NA	TRBV27	TRBJ2-7	NA	TGTGCCAGCAGTTTATCGGCTAGCTCCTACGAGCAGTACTTC	CASSLSASSYEQYF
TRBD1	TRBV6-5	TRBJ1-4	once	TGTGCCAGCGGACAGGCTGAAAAACTGTTTTTT	CASGQAEKLFF
TRBD2	TRBV6-1	TRBJ2-7	NA	TGTGCCAGCAGTGAAGGTCCTAGCGGCCTCTCCTACGAGCAGTACTTC	CASSEGPSGLSYEQYF
NA	TRBV19	TRBJ1-5	once	TGTGCCAGTAGTATATTGGGGGGAGGGTTTGGCAATCAGCCCCAGCATTTT	CASSILGGGFGNQPQHF
TRBD2	TRBV28	TRBJ2-7	NA	TGTGCCAGCAGTCACCGGGACGGCGGGAGGGCCTTCTACGAGCAGTACTTC	CASSHRDGGRAFYEQYF
NA	TRBV5-4	TRBJ2-3	NA	TGTGCCAGCAGCTTGGAAGGGGATACGCAGTATTTT	CASSLEGDTQYF
NA	TRBV4-3	TRBJ2-5	NA	TGCGCCAGCAGCCAAGGGTGGGGGCTTGGGGAGACCCAGTACTTC	CASSQGWGLGETQYF
NA	TRBV7-6	TRBJ2-2	NA	TGTGCCAGCAGCTTAAGGATGGCGCCAGCGAACACCGGGGAGCTGTTTTTT	CASSLRMAPANTGELFF
NA	TRBV5-1	TRBJ1-1	few	TGCGCCAGCAGCTTGGCTTCGGCAAACACTGAAGCTTTCTTT	CASSLASANTEAFF
NA	TRBV9	TRBJ2-5	once	TGTGCCAGCAGCGATCCCCTGGACCTAGAGACCCAGTACTTC	CASSDPLDLETQYF
NA	TRBV4-1	TRBJ2-5	medium-sized	TGCGCCAGCAGCCAACCAAATCAAGAGACCCAGTACTTC	CASSQPNQETQYF
NA	TRBV29-1	TRBJ2-3	NA	TGCAGCGGGTCGGGTCTTACGCAGTATTTT	CSGSGLTQYF
TRBD1	TRBV6-5	TRBJ1-5	NA	TGTGCCAGCAGTTTGGACAGGGTTGGCAATCAGCCCCAGCATTTT	CASSLDRVGNQPQHF
TRBD1	TRBV11-2	TRBJ1-6	few	TGTGCCAGCAGCTTAGGTGGACAGGTTAATTCACCCCTCCACTTT	CASSLGGQVNSPLHF
TRBD1	TRBV27	TRBJ1-4	NA	TGTGCCAGCAACAGGGGGCGGGGTGAAAAACTGTTTTTT	CASNRGRGEKLFF
NA	TRBV7-8	TRBJ1-1	NA	TGTGCCAGCAGCTTGGGGGCTAGGACTGAAGCTTTCTTT	CASSLGARTEAFF
TRBD1	TRBV5-6	TRBJ2-1	NA	TGTGCCAGCAGCCCGGACAGGCTAAATGAGCAGTTCTTC	CASSPDRLNEQFF
NA	TRBV19	TRBJ2-7	NA	TGTGCCAGTAGTATAGGGGCATCCGGCGAGCAGTACTTC	CASSIGASGEQYF
TRBD2	TRBV5-4	TRBJ2-1	NA	TGTGCCAGCAGCCTTCCGGGACTAGCGGACCCCACTGAGCAGTTCTTC	CASSLPGLADPTEQFF